This T cell receptor beta chain was identified during a study of blood T cell repertoires in COVID-19 (dated by TCRdb to 2019 to 2021). At the level of the whole study: Samples from collaborators originated in the United States, Italy and Spain and spanned both the acute and convalescent phases of COVID-19. The repertoires were released in a freely available public database meant as a resource for research on the immune response to SARS-CoV-2. Deeply sampled blood TCRbeta repertoires from subjects exposed to, actively infected with, or recovered from COVID-19 were included in the dataset. A de-identified subject ID, COVID-19 status, age in years and sex were almost always included in the sample metadata. The samples were drawn from two sources: the first 160 participants of the ongoing ImmuneRACE study, and 1,200 or so subjects contributed by 6 global collaborators. Where HLA class I and class II types were available, the types were taken from metadata supplied by the sample provider, not from assay-based typing. The prospective study material was composed of cDNA or gDNA derived from T cells, B-cell-depleted T cells, or PBMCs.

The immunoSEQ Assay, a bias-controlled multiplex PCR, was used to amplify TCRbeta CDR3 regions from genomic DNA. As for the authors' bioinformatics: The number of nucleated cells in each sample was estimated by amplification of reference gene primers within the assay. To quantify the absolute abundance of each unique TCRbeta CDR3 rearrangement, sequence reads were collapsed and filtered. Productive Simpson clonality was computed per sample as the square root of Simpson's diversity index over productive rearrangements. This immuneACCESS table, as held by TCRdb, lists in-frame sequences with V and J called but not all clones. Of the missing ones, under half trace to an unresolved V gene in checked studies; the others have no known cause. Clonal size and the V and J genes are those of that table, whereas D and trimming came from the DNA. This sample has about 86,000 clones in its table, and roughly 88% of those were observed once. Under 35% of the sample lies in the top ten.

Collaborating institutions collected whole blood in K2EDTA tubes following their own protocols. For TCRbeta analysis, collaborator samples were shipped as frozen whole blood, as isolated PBMCs, or as DNA extracted from either sample type. Here is what the overall study found, with its caveats: How much clinical and demographic metadata was included differed by source and by participant, and the metadata was provided uncurated.

Including cysteine and phenylalanine, the CDR3 has 11 amino acids. Kept here is only the CDR3 DNA, which spans 33 bases and is read in frame from base 1. According to the germline V gene, CDR1 reads MRHNA and CDR2 reads SNTAGT. V loses 2 bases, J loses 5 bases, and the germline ends lie 3 bases apart. Remarks on this clone: This receptor's antigen is unknown. Per-base qualities were not stored, and no clone one base away is much larger.

Sequenced: peripheral blood. The sequence is built from TRBV6-4 and TRBJ1-2; the D segment cannot be called with confidence. The TCR was taken from a woman older than 75 with active or convalescent COVID-19. The base sequence is TGTGCCAGCAGTGACCAGTATGGCTACACCTTC. It is translated as CASSDQYGYTF.